This TCR beta chain was identified during a study of blood T cell repertoires in COVID-19. Study summary: There were acute and convalescent COVID-19 samples, and they came from the United States, Italy and Spain. Sources were T cells, B-cell-depleted T cells, or PBMCs; the material itself was cDNA or gDNA.

Patients at the Seattle site were enrolled during active infection and followed longitudinally. Original methodology: Amplification of reference gene primers was used by the study to estimate nucleated cell counts. TCRdb keeps only in-frame clones here, not all; method: immunoSEQ multiplex PCR. The V and J calls and the clone size are those of that table, but D and trimming were determined from the DNA. There are some 70,000 clones in the sample; 76% occur only once, and just under 15% lies in the top ten. Germline-derived CDR1 and CDR2 are SGHAT and FQNNGV. The ends lost 4 bases at V and 0 bases at J; junction bases unmatched: 4. This CDR3 is 18 amino acids long.

The sequenced sample was peripheral blood. The TCR comes from a man aged 55 to 70 with COVID-19, enrolled during active disease. The chain joins TRBV11-2 to TRBJ2-3, with 16 bases lining up with TRBD2. This chain's CDR3 is CASSSGTSGGVSTDTQYF. CDR3 coding DNA: TGTGCCAGCAGCTCCGGGACTAGCGGGGGGGTTAGCACAGATACGCAGTATTTT.